Sequencing of this T cell receptor (beta chain) was carried out in a study of Ad26.COV2.S vaccination and SARS-CoV-2 variants. Study-wide background: Donor allocation was to the COV1001 Ad26.COV2.S trial arm.

Study results and limitations: Ad26.COV2.S recipients had broader spike-specific TCRs (P = 0.0014).

Sample treatment: around 19 received Ad26.COV2.S at low or high dose, single or two shots; about 5 received placebo; per-sample allocation not given. Specimens were obtained on day 63 following the first vaccine or placebo injection. Clones were sequenced by immunoSEQ multiplex PCR, and TCRdb holds only the in-frame ones, with some missing. The sample shows under 550,000 clones, 88% of them seen only once. In germline, CDR1 is MNHEY, CDR2 SMNVEV (reference sequence). Trimming removed 2 bases from V and 2 bases from J, with 16 bases in between. This CDR3 is 16 amino acids long. Worth noting for this clone: The antigen is undetermined.

Source: peripheral blood, taken in a trial of Ad26.COV2.S vaccine versus placebo. This receptor was taken from a person between 18 and 65 years old who received the Ad26.COV2.S COVID-19 vaccine or a placebo. The chain joins TRBV27 to TRBJ2-7; perhaps D is TRBD1 or TRBD2 (5 bases each). The CDR3 DNA is TGTGCCAGCAGTTTAGCTGTCCCGGGACGGCCCTACGAGCAGTACTTC. Encoded protein: CASSLAVPGRPYEQYF.